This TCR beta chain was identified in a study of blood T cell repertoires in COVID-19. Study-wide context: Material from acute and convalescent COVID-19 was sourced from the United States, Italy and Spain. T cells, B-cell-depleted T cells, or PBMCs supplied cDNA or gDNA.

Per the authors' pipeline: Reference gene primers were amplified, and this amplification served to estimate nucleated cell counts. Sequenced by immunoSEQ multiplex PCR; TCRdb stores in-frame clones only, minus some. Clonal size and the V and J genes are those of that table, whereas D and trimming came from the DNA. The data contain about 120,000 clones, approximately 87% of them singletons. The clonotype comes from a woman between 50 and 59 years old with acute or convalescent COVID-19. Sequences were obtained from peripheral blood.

The CDR3 coding sequence is TGTGCCAGCAGCATAACCCGCAAAAACAGGGGTTCGTACAATGAGCAGTTCTTC. This gives the protein CASSITRKNRGSYNEQFF. The chain combines TRBV11-3 with TRBJ2-1, with 7 bases fitting TRBD1. V shed 5 bases and J 4 bases; nucleotides not matched to a gene: 17. Germline V gene lookup returns CDR1 SGHNT and CDR2 YENEEA. This CDR3 has 18 amino acids.